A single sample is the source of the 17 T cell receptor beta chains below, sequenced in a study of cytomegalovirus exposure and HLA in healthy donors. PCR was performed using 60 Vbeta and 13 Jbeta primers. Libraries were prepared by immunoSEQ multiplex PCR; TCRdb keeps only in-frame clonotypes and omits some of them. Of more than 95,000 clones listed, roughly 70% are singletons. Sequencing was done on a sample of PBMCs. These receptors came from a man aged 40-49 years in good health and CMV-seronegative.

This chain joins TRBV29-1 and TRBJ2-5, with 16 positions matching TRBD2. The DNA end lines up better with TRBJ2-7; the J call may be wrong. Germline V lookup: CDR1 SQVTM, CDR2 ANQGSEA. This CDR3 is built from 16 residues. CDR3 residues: CSVAGTSGRASYEQYF. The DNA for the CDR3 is TGCAGCGTTGCCGGGACTAGCGGGAGGGCCTCCTACGAGCAGTACTTC.

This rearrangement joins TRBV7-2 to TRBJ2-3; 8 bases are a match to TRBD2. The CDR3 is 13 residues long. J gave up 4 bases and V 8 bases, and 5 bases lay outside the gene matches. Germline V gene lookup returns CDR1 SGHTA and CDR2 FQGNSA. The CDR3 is CASGAGVSDTQYF. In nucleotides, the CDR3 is TGTGCCAGCGGAGCGGGAGTGTCAGATACGCAGTATTTT. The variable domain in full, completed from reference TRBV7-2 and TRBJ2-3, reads GAGVSQSPSNKVTEKGKDVELRCDPISGHTALYWYRQSLGQGLEFLIYFQGNSAPDKSGLPSDRFSAERTGGSVSTLTIQRTQQEDSAVYLCASGAGVSDTQYFGPGTRLTVL.

The chain's CDR3 is CASSLGDLNTEAFF. The DNA for the CDR3 is TGTGCCAGCAGCTTAGGGGACTTGAACACTGAAGCTTTCTTT. The V and J genes are TRBV11-2 and TRBJ1-1; a weak D match, TRBD1 (5 bases). CDR3 length: 14 residues. CDR1 is SGHAT, CDR2 FQNNGV, per germline. Deletions cut 1 base from V and 0 bases from J, with 6 bases between.

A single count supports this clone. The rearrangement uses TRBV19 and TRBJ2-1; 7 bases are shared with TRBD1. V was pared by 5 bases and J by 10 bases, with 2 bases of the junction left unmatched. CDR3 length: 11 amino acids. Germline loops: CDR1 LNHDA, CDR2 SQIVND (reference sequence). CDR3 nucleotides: TGTGCCAGTAGTGTACAGGGGGAGCAGTTCTTC. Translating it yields CASSVQGEQFF.

The DNA of the CDR3 is TGTGCCAGCAGCGAGAGAAATGAACCACAGGGAAATCTTTACGAGCAGTACTTC. The encoded protein is CASSERNEPQGNLYEQYF. The genes are TRBV9 and TRBJ2-7, with D perhaps matching TRBD1 (6 bases). The V gene lost 3 bases and the J gene lost 4 bases, with 26 bases spanning the gap. This CDR3 is 18 amino acids long. Germline V lookup: CDR1 SGDLS, CDR2 YYNGEE.

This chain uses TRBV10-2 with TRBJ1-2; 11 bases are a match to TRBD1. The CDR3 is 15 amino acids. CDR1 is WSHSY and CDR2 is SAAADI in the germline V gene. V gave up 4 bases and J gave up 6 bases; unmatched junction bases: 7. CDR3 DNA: TGCGCCAGCAGTGTACGGGACAGGGGGTTGAATGGCTACACCTTC. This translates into CASSVRDRGLNGYTF.

The CDR3 region is CASSTGGVFKVSYEQYF. The CDR3 coding sequence is TGTGCCAGCAGTACAGGGGGCGTTTTTAAGGTCTCCTACGAGCAGTACTTC. The V gene is TRBV2, the J gene TRBJ2-7, with TRBD1 matching over 9 bases. The V gene end was trimmed by 5 bases and the J gene end by 0 bases; junction bases not matched to a gene: 11. Per the germline V gene, CDR1 is SNHLY and CDR2 is FYNNEI. CDR3 length equals 17 residues.

CDR3 sequence (DNA): TGTGCCAGCAGCTTAGCTGGGACACCCAATGGCTACACCTTC. Translated: CASSLAGTPNGYTF. The chain uses TRBV7-2 and TRBJ1-2, with D possibly being TRBD1 (6 bases). Trimming pared 0 bases from V and 6 bases from J, leaving 11 bases between. Looked up from germline, CDR1 is SGHTA and CDR2 is FQGNSA. The CDR3 runs 14 residues.

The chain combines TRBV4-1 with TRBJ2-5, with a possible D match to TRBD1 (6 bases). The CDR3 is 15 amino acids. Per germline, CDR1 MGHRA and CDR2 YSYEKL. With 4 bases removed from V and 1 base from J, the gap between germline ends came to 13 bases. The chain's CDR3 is CASSLEQGSQETQYF. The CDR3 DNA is TGCGCCAGCAGCCTAGAGCAGGGGTCCCAAGAGACCCAGTACTTC.

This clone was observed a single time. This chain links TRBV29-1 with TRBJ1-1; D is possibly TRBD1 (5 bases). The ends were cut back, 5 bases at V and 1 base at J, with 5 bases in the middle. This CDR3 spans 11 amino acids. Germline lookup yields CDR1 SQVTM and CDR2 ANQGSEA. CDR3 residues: CSVQGNTEAFF. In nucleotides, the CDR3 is TGCAGCGTTCAGGGGAACACTGAAGCTTTCTTT.

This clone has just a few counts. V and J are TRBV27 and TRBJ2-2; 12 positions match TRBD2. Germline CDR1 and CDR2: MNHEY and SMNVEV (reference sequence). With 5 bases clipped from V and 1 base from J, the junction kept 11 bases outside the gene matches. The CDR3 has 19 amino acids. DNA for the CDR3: TGTGCCAGCAGTCCCCCAGCTCGACTAGCGGGGGAGAACACCGGGGAGCTGTTTTTT. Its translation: CASSPPARLAGENTGELFF.

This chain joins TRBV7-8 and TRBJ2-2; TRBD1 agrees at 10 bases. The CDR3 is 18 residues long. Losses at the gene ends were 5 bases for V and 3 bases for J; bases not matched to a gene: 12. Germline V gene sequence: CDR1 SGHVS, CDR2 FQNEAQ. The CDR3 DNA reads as TGTGCCAGCAGCCTAGTTAGACAGGGGGCTCGAGACACCGGGGAGCTGTTTTTT. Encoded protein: CASSLVRQGARDTGELFF.

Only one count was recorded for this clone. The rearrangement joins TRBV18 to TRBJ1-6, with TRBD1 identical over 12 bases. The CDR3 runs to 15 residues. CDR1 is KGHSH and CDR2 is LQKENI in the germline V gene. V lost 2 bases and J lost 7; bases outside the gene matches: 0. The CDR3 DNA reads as TGTGCCAGCTCACCAGGGACAGGGGGCAATTCACCCCTCCACTTT. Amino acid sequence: CASSPGTGGNSPLHF.

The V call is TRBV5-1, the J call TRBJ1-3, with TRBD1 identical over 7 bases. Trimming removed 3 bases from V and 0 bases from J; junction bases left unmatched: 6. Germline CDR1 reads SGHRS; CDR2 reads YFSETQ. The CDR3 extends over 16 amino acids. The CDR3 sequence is CASSSFSGGSGNTIYF. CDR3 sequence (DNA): TGCGCCAGCAGCTCCTTTTCAGGGGGCTCTGGAAACACCATATATTTT.

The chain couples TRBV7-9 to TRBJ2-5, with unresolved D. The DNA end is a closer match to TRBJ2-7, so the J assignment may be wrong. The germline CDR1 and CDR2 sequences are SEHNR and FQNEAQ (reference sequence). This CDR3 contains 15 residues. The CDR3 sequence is CASSLESGPAYEQYF. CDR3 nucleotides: TGTGCCAGCAGCTTAGAATCAGGTCCAGCCTACGAGCAGTACTTC.

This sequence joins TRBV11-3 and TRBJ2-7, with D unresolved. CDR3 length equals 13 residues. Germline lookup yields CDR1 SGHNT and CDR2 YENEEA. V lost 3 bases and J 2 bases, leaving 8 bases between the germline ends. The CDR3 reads CASSLGTTYEQYF. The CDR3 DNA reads TGTGCCAGCAGCTTGGGCACCACCTACGAGCAGTACTTC.

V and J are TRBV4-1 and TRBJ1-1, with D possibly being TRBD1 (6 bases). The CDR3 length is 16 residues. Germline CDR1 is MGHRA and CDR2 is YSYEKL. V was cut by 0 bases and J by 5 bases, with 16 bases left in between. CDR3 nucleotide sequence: TGCGCCAGCAGCCAAGATACCGGACAGAGGATGACTGAAGCTTTCTTT. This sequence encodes CASSQDTGQRMTEAFF.